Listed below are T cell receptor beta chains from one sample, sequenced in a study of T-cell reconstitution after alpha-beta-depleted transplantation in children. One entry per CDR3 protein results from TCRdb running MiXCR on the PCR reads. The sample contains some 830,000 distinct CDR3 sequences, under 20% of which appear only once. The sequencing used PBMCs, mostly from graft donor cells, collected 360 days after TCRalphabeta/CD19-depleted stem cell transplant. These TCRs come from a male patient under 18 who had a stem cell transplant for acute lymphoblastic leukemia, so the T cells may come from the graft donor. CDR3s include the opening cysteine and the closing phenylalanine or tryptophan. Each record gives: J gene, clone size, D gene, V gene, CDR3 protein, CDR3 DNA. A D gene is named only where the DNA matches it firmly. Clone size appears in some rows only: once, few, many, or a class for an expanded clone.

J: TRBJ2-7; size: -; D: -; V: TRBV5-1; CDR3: CASSFRVEGYEQYF; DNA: TGCGCCAGCAGCTTCCGGGTGGAAGGGTACGAGCAGTACTTC
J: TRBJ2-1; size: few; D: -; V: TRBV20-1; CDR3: CSARPLGGPGRSEQFF; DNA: TGCAGTGCTAGACCCTTGGGGGGGCCTGGGAGAAGTGAGCAGTTCTTC
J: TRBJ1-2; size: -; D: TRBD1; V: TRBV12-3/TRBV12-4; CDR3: CASSPTGTGLSGYTF; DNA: TGTGCCAGCAGTCCCACCGGGACAGGACTATCTGGCTACACCTTC
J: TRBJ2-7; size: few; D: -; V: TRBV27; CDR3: CASSPPPGYEQYF; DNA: TGTGCCAGCAGCCCCCCCCCTGGATACGAGCAGTACTTC
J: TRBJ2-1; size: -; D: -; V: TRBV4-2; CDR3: CASSQERVTGPQFF; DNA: TGTGCCAGCAGCCAAGAGAGGGTTACGGGCCCGCAGTTCTTC
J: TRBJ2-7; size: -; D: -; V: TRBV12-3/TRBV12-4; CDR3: CASSSQGHTYEQYF; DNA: TGTGCCAGCAGTTCCCAGGGCCACACCTACGAGCAGTACTTC
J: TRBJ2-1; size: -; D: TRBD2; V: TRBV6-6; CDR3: CASEASGRGEQFF; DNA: TGTGCCAGCGAGGCTAGCGGGAGAGGCGAGCAGTTCTTC
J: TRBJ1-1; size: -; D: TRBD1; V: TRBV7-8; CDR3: CASSLKPGQAANTEAFF; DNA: TGTGCCAGCAGCTTGAAACCCGGACAGGCGGCCAACACTGAAGCTTTCTTT
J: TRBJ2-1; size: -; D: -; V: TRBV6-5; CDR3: CASVPVRPPEQFF; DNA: TGTGCCAGCGTTCCCGTCCGGCCCCCTGAGCAGTTCTTC
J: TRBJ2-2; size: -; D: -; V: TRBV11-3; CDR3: CASSFSRERYTGELFF; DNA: TGTGCCAGCAGCTTCTCCCGGGAGAGGTACACCGGGGAGCTGTTTTTT
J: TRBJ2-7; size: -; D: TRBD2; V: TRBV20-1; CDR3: CSARDREGQGGFEQYF; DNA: TGCAGTGCTAGAGATCGGGAGGGGCAGGGAGGGTTCGAGCAGTACTTC
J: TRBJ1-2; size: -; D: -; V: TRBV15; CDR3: CATSSWGPNNGYTF; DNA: TGTGCCACCAGCAGCTGGGGGCCCAACAATGGCTACACCTTC
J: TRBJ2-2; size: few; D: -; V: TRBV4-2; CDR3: CASSQDSLLVTGELFF; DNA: TGTGCCAGCAGCCAAGATAGCCTCCTTGTCACCGGGGAGCTGTTTTTT
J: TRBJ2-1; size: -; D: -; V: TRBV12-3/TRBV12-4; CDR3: CASSLGPGFGGQFF; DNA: TGTGCCAGCAGTTTAGGCCCCGGTTTTGGAGGTCAGTTCTTC
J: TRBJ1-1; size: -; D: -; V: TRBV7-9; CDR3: CASSLATPLDTEAFF; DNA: TGTGCCAGCAGCTTAGCGACCCCTTTGGACACTGAAGCTTTCTTT
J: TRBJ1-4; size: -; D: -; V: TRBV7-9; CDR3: CASSPPKGGTNEKLFF; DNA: TGTGCCAGCAGCCCACCCAAAGGAGGGACTAATGAAAAACTGTTTTTT
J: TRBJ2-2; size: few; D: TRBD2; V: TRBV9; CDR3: CASTPGVLAGGTGELFF; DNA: TGTGCCAGCACCCCGGGCGTGCTAGCGGGAGGAACCGGGGAGCTGTTTTTT
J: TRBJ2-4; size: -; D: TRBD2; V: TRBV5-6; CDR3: CASSLEGLQYF; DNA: TGTGCCAGCAGCTTGGAGGGACTACAATACTTC